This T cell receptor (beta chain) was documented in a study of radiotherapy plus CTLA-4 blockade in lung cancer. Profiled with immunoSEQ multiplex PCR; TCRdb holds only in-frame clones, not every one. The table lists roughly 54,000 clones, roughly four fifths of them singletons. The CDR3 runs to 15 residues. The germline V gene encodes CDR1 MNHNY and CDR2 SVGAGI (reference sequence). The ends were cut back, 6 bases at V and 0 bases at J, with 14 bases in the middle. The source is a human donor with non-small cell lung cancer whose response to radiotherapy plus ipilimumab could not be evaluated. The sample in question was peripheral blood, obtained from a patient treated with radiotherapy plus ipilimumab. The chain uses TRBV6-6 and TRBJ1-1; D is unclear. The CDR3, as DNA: TGTGCCAGCAGGACTGATGGGTATCTGAACACTGAAGCTTTCTTT. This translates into CASRTDGYLNTEAFF.